These 15 T cell receptor beta chains share one sample of origin, sequenced in a study of cytomegalovirus exposure and HLA in healthy donors. 13 Jbeta primers and 60 Vbeta primers were used for the PCR. TCRdb's table, derived via immunoSEQ multiplex PCR, lists solely in-frame clones and lacks some. The data show more than 80,000 clones, 65% to 80% seen once. Sequencing used PBMCs. These receptors all stem from a female donor in good health and CMV-seropositive.

V usage is TRBV28 and J usage is TRBJ2-2, with a tentative D call TRBD1 (5 bases). Germline V gives CDR1 MDHEN, CDR2 SYDVKM. This CDR3 is 13 amino acids long. The V end lost 6 bases, the J end lost 0 bases, and 5 bases lay between the germline ends. CDR3 DNA sequence: TGTGCCAGCAGGGACACGAACACCGGGGAGCTGTTTTTT. The encoded protein is CASRDTNTGELFF.

Many counts were recorded for this clone. The J gene is TRBJ2-7, the V gene TRBV7-2, with TRBD2 as a possible D gene (6 bases). The CDR3 covers 16 residues. The germline V gene has CDR1 SGHTA and CDR2 FQGNSA. V lost 5 bases and J 2 bases, leaving 19 bases between the germline ends. The CDR3 DNA reads TGTGCCAGCAGCCGCTACTCAGCGGGCCCCCCCTACGAGCAGTACTTC. Translating gives CASSRYSAGPPYEQYF.

J is TRBJ1-2 and V is TRBV4-3; weak D call: TRBD1 (5 bases). Trimming stripped 0 bases from V and 4 bases from J, with 12 bases between. Germline assignment: CDR1 LGHNA and CDR2 YSLEER. There are 15 residues in the CDR3. The CDR3 protein is CASSQDSTGGYGYTF. CDR3 nucleotides: TGCGCCAGCAGCCAAGATTCTACCGGGGGCTATGGCTACACCTTC.

The rearrangement uses TRBV28 and TRBJ1-2; TRBD1 agrees at 9 bases. CDR3 length equals 13 residues. Per germline, CDR1 MDHEN and CDR2 SYDVKM. J gave up 8 bases and V 10 bases, and 11 bases lay outside the gene matches. CDR3 bases: TGTGCCACCATCGGACAGGGGAGGAGGGGCTACACCTTC. It specifies CATIGQGRRGYTF.

This rearrangement joins TRBV7-3 to TRBJ2-1; D is possibly TRBD1 (5 bases). CDR1 and CDR2 from the germline V gene are SGHTA and FQGTGA. This CDR3 has 13 amino acids. V was pared by 3 bases and J by 7 bases, with 10 bases between. CDR3 amino acids: CASSFNRLNEQFF. The CDR3 DNA is TGTGCCAGCAGCTTTAACAGGCTGAATGAGCAGTTCTTC.

This clone occurred a few times. The chain has TRBV5-4 and TRBJ2-7; D not certain. Germline V gives CDR1 SGHNT, CDR2 YYREEE (reference sequence). CDR3 length: 13 residues. V lost 3 bases to trimming and J lost 0 bases, with 7 bases between them. The CDR3 sequence: CASSWQDSYEQYF. The CDR3 DNA reads as TGTGCCAGCAGCTGGCAGGACTCCTACGAGCAGTACTTC.

V gene TRBV18 combines with J gene TRBJ1-1, with D possibly matching TRBD1 (5 bases). Germline lookup yields CDR1 KGHSH and CDR2 LQKENI. CDR3 length: 14 amino acids. V lost 4 bases to trimming and J lost 10 bases, with 19 bases between them. This CDR3 reads CASSQRGLREGAFF. In nucleotides, the CDR3 is TGTGCCAGCTCACAACGGGGCTTAAGGGAGGGAGCTTTCTTT.

This chain's CDR3 is CASSLAAGVTDTQYF. Here the CDR3 DNA reads TGTGCCAGCAGCCTGGCAGCGGGAGTCACAGATACGCAGTATTTT. The rearrangement joins TRBV7-8 to TRBJ2-3; TRBD2 matches at 8 bases. The CDR3 extends over 15 amino acids. CDR1 is SGHVS, CDR2 FQNEAQ, per germline. Trimming cost V 5 bases and J 2 bases; bases outside gene matches: 6.

V gene TRBV7-2 combines with J gene TRBJ2-1; 8 bases align to TRBD1. The CDR3 covers 15 residues. V dropped 3 bases and J dropped 6; count of bases not matched to a gene: 7. The V gene's germline CDR1 is SGHTA and CDR2 FQGNSA. In DNA form, the CDR3 reads TGTGCCAGCAGCTTCCCGCTTACAGGGGGCAATGAGCAGTTCTTC. Translated: CASSFPLTGGNEQFF.

V and J are TRBV7-6 and TRBJ1-4, with TRBD1 matching 11 bases. This CDR3 is 17 amino acids long. V was pared by 1 base and J by 7 bases, with 8 bases of the junction left unmatched. The V gene's germline CDR1 is SGHVS and CDR2 FNYEAQ. The CDR3 protein is CASSLVGTGGLSEKLFF. As DNA, the CDR3 is TGTGCCAGCAGCTTAGTAGGGACAGGGGGGCTTAGTGAAAAACTGTTTTTT.

The rearrangement joins TRBV4-2 to TRBJ2-1; a weak D match, TRBD1 (6 bases). Germline values: CDR1 LGHNA, CDR2 YNFKEQ. CDR3 length equals 18 residues. Trimming pared 0 bases from V and 6 bases from J, leaving 21 bases between. The CDR3 sequence is CASSQDVAIGQNINEQFF. DNA of the CDR3: TGTGCCAGCAGCCAAGATGTTGCGATAGGACAGAATATCAATGAGCAGTTCTTC.

This chain links TRBV5-4 with TRBJ2-3; 9 nucleotides line up with TRBD2. Per the germline V gene, CDR1 is SGHNT and CDR2 is YYREEE (reference sequence). The CDR3 extends over 18 amino acids. J gave up 1 base and V 3 bases, and 12 bases lay outside the gene matches. CDR3 sequence: CASSSGGGGGAGTDTQYF. The CDR3 coding sequence is TGTGCCAGCAGCTCTGGGGGTGGCGGGGGGGCCGGCACAGATACGCAGTATTTT.

The chain uses TRBV6-1 and TRBJ1-2, with D unclear. V lost 2 bases and J 2 bases, leaving 6 bases between the germline ends. The CDR3 covers 13 residues. Germline lookup yields CDR1 MNHNS and CDR2 SASEGT. CDR3 sequence reads: CASSEYQNYGYTF. Here the CDR3 DNA reads TGTGCCAGCAGTGAATACCAGAACTATGGCTACACCTTC.

V gene TRBV9 combines with J gene TRBJ2-7; D perhaps matches TRBD1 (5 bases). CDR1 SGDLS and CDR2 YYNGEE come from the germline V gene. V dropped 2 bases and J dropped 3 bases, with 12 bases sitting between them. The CDR3 has 14 amino acids. This CDR3 is CASSVSQGLYEQYF. CDR3 coding DNA: TGTGCCAGCAGCGTTAGTCAGGGCCTCTACGAGCAGTACTTC.

J is TRBJ2-5 and V is TRBV5-6, with 7 bases fitting TRBD1. Trimming took 4 bases from V and 1 from J; bases not matched to a gene: 4. CDR3 length: 14 amino acids. Germline values: CDR1 SGHDT, CDR2 YYEEEE. DNA of the CDR3: TGTGCCAGCAGCCCAACAGGGGCCCAAGAGACCCAGTACTTC. It codes for CASSPTGAQETQYF.